This T cell receptor (beta chain) was observed in a study of T-cell reconstitution after alpha-beta-depleted transplantation in children. Construction of the TCRbeta library involved unique molecular identifiers. TCRdb recomputed calls from the PCR reads with MiXCR, one row per CDR3 protein. The sample holds 450,000 to 600,000 distinct CDR3 sequences; 30% to 35% are singletons and the top ten take 2% to 2.5%. Germline assignment: CDR1 MGHDK and CDR2 SYGVNS. The CDR3 totals 15 residues. The V gene lost 5 bases and the J gene lost 4 bases, with 17 bases spanning the gap. This material consisted of PBMCs from the stem cell graft donor, taken from the stem cell graft. V is TRBV25-1 and J is TRBJ1-1; D is uncertain. The sequence was obtained from a human donor who donated a stem cell graft to a child with aplastic anemia. The CDR3 region has the DNA TGTGCCAGCAGTCTCGGAACCGGGAGTCCCACTGAAGCTTTCTTT. Translation gives CASSLGTGSPTEAFF.